Each of the 29 T cell receptor beta chains below was sequenced from the same sample in a study of CD8+ T cells in alopecia areata. The treatment is: oral pan-JAK inhibitor, 5-10 mg twice daily. Following extraction, RNA underwent reverse transcription to cDNA, which served as the sequencing template. Clones were sequenced by immunoSEQ multiplex PCR, and TCRdb holds only the in-frame ones, with some missing. The sample records about 280,000 clones, 55% to 75% being singletons. Here the sequenced sample was CD4+ T cells sorted from blood, taken at week 24, from a patient treated with tofacitinib. All receptors come from a human donor with alopecia areata.

The chain links TRBV9 to TRBJ1-6; TRBD1 might be the D (6 bases). The germline gives CDR1 SGDLS, CDR2 YYNGEE. Trimming shortened V by 0 bases and J by 5 bases, and 9 bases separated the two germline ends. The CDR3 spans 15 residues. CDR3 region: CASSVADRHNSPLHF. In DNA, the CDR3 is TGTGCCAGCAGCGTAGCTGACAGGCATAATTCACCCCTCCACTTT.

The J gene is TRBJ2-7, the V gene TRBV2, with TRBD1 as a possible D gene (6 bases). In germline, CDR1 is SNHLY, CDR2 FYNNEI. The CDR3 extends over 12 amino acids. V was shortened by 7 bases and J by 3 bases, with 10 bases between the two germline ends. The CDR3 region is CASTEDSYEQYF. The CDR3 bases are TGTGCCAGCACAGAGGACAGCTACGAGCAGTACTTC.

J is TRBJ2-7 and V is TRBV2; the D gene is possibly TRBD1 (5 bases). Trimming stripped 0 bases from V and 0 bases from J, with 6 bases between. Germline assignment: CDR1 SNHLY and CDR2 FYNNEI. CDR3 length equals 14 residues. CDR3: CASSEARDSYEQYF. CDR3 coding DNA: TGTGCCAGCAGTGAAGCCAGGGACTCCTACGAGCAGTACTTC.

J is TRBJ2-7 and V is TRBV5-1; D is undetermined. Trimming removed 6 bases at V and 2 bases at J, with 12 bases between. CDR3 length: 13 residues. The germline gives CDR1 SGHRS, CDR2 YFSETQ. The CDR3 DNA follows: TGCGCCAGCACCGACAACAACCCCTACGAGCAGTACTTC. Translating it yields CASTDNNPYEQYF.

This clone was detected only a few times. The same CDR3 is also encoded by other DNA sequences in this sample. The chain employs TRBV5-1 and TRBJ2-5; TRBD2 is a possible D gene (5 bases). The germline V gene encodes CDR1 SGHRS and CDR2 YFSETQ. V dropped 1 base and J dropped 3 bases, with 7 bases sitting between them. The CDR3 contains 13 residues. The CDR3 region is CASSLRREETQYF. Here the CDR3 DNA reads TGCGCCAGCAGCTTGCGGCGGGAAGAGACCCAGTACTTC.

V usage is TRBV18 and J usage is TRBJ1-5; possible D gene TRBD1, 5 bases. This CDR3 has 14 residues. Trimming cost V 6 bases and J 6 bases, with 15 bases left between them. Germline V CDR1 and CDR2: KGHSH, LQKENI. The CDR3 loop is CASSPPGPSQPQHF. The CDR3 nucleotides are TGTGCCAGCTCGCCTCCGGGACCTAGTCAGCCCCAGCATTTT.

This clone was observed at least ten times. The chain couples TRBV9 to TRBJ1-2; 7 bases line up with TRBD1. Germline V gene sequence: CDR1 SGDLS, CDR2 YYNGEE. V shed 2 bases and J 6 bases; nucleotides not matched to a gene: 10. The CDR3 totals 15 residues. This chain's CDR3 is CASSVETQGFNGYTF. Here the CDR3 DNA reads TGTGCCAGCAGCGTTGAGACACAGGGGTTTAATGGCTACACCTTC.

This clone has only a few counts. Other DNA sequences in the sample encode the same CDR3. This chain joins TRBV18 and TRBJ2-5; 7 bases fit TRBD1. The CDR3 runs to 14 residues. Germline V gene lookup returns CDR1 KGHSH and CDR2 LQKENI. The V segment lost 3 bases and the J segment 1 base; nucleotides outside the gene matches: 2. The CDR3 region is CASSPTGTQETQYF. CDR3 in DNA: TGTGCCAGCTCACCGACAGGGACCCAAGAGACCCAGTACTTC.

This chain links TRBV7-2 with TRBJ2-7; a possible D gene is TRBD1 (5 bases). The ends were cut back, 5 bases at V and 1 base at J, with 9 bases in the middle. CDR1 and CDR2 from the germline V gene are SGHTA and FQGNSA. The CDR3 runs to 13 residues. CDR3: CASSARGSYEQYF. CDR3 in DNA: TGTGCCAGCAGCGCTAGGGGTTCCTACGAGCAGTACTTC. The complete variable domain, with remaining parts taken from reference TRBV7-2 and TRBJ2-7, reads GAGVSQSPSNKVTEKGKDVELRCDPISGHTALYWYRQSLGQGLEFLIYFQGNSAPDKSGLPSDRFSAERTGGSVSTLTIQRTQQEDSAVYLCASSARGSYEQYFGPGTRLTVT.

The genes are TRBV23-1 and TRBJ1-1, with D perhaps matching TRBD1 (5 bases). TRBV23-1 falls under the ORF class, with uncertain function. The CDR3 length is 17 residues. The ends were cut back, 2 bases at V and 2 bases at J, with 18 bases in the middle. The CDR3 DNA reads as TGCGCCAGCAGTCAAGCTACTCGGGCAGGGTCAAACACTGAAGCTTTCTTT. Residues: CASSQATRAGSNTEAFF.

This chain connects TRBV28 to TRBJ2-7; TRBD1 matches 10 bases. Per germline, CDR1 MDHEN and CDR2 SYDVKM. The CDR3 has 16 amino acids. Trimming at V came to 6 bases and at J to 2 bases, leaving 10 bases not matched to a gene. The DNA for the CDR3 is TGTGCCAGCAGACCTCCCTGGACAGGGGGAACCTACGAGCAGTACTTC. Protein: CASRPPWTGGTYEQYF.

This clone was counted between two and nine times. The sample contains more than one DNA sequence encoding this CDR3. The rearrangement links TRBV4-2 to TRBJ2-2; D possibly corresponds to TRBD1 (6 bases). Germline V lookup: CDR1 LGHNA, CDR2 YNFKEQ. This CDR3 has 16 residues. The V end was cut by 0 bases, the J end by 2 bases, with 10 bases between. The CDR3 region has the DNA TGTGCCAGCAGCCAAGATCCGGGGACAAACACCGGGGAGCTGTTTTTT. This encodes CASSQDPGTNTGELFF.

The table lists this clone with a few counts. This chain joins TRBV29-1 and TRBJ2-1; D not certain. V was cut by 7 bases and J by 7 bases, with 17 bases left in between. This CDR3 spans 13 amino acids. CDR1 and CDR2 (germline): SQVTM, ANQGSEA. The CDR3 nucleotides read TGCAGCGCGCAAGCGTGGGTGGGGAATGAGCAGTTCTTC. Protein sequence: CSAQAWVGNEQFF.

This clone was detected only a few times. The V call is TRBV14, the J call TRBJ2-7, with D perhaps TRBD2 (5 bases). The CDR3 loop spans 14 amino acids. The germline V and J ends were trimmed by 0 bases and 3 bases, with 9 bases remaining between them. Germline V CDR1 and CDR2: SGHDN, FVKESK. CDR3 sequence (DNA): TGTGCCAGCAGCCAAGACTTCGGAGGCTACGAGCAGTACTTC. It yields the protein CASSQDFGGYEQYF.

V and J are TRBV4-1 and TRBJ1-1; 7 nucleotides align to TRBD1. The germline gives CDR1 MGHRA, CDR2 YSYEKL. The ends lost 1 base at V and 7 bases at J; junction bases unmatched: 9. CDR3 size: 15 residues. The CDR3 here is CASSQVGLQGDEAFF. The DNA for the CDR3 is TGCGCCAGCAGCCAAGTGGGACTTCAGGGGGATGAAGCTTTCTTT.

Here the CDR3 DNA reads TGTGCCAGCAGTCCTCTCGGGACTCCCATGGGCGGCTACACCTTC. Its translation: CASSPLGTPMGGYTF. This sequence joins TRBV6-5 and TRBJ1-2, with a possible D match to TRBD1 (5 bases). The germline CDR1 and CDR2 sequences are MNHEY and SVGAGI. Trimming took off 5 bases at V and 8 bases at J, with 21 bases between the two ends. This CDR3 comprises 15 residues.

The gene calls are TRBV5-1 and TRBJ2-7; D gene unclear. The CDR3 sequence is 15 residues long. The germline CDR1 and CDR2 sequences are SGHRS and YFSETQ. V gave up 0 bases and J gave up 4 bases, with 14 bases separating them. The CDR3 here is CASSLEGFSNYEQYF. CDR3 bases: TGCGCCAGCAGCTTGGAAGGCTTCTCTAATTACGAGCAGTACTTC.

The gene calls are TRBV5-1 and TRBJ1-2; D might be TRBD1 (5 bases). V lost 4 bases and J lost 4, with 17 bases in between. CDR3 length equals 15 residues. The germline V gene encodes CDR1 SGHRS and CDR2 YFSETQ. The CDR3 DNA reads as TGCGCCAGCAGCCCCCGGGACCGCGTCTCCTATGGCTACACCTTC. It yields the protein CASSPRDRVSYGYTF.

The V call is TRBV5-1, the J call TRBJ2-5; unclear D gene. V gave up 0 bases and J gave up 5 bases, with 8 bases separating them. The CDR3 runs 13 residues. Germline V gives CDR1 SGHRS, CDR2 YFSETQ. The DNA of the CDR3 is TGCGCCAGCAGCTTGGACCTGAGGGAGACCCAGTACTTC. It yields the protein CASSLDLRETQYF.

CDR3 amino acids: CASSRDRDSGANVLTF. As DNA, the CDR3 is TGCGCCAGCAGCCGGGACAGGGACTCTGGGGCCAACGTCCTGACTTTC. The chain combines TRBV5-1 with TRBJ2-6; 9 bases map to TRBD1. CDR3 length equals 16 residues. Germline loops: CDR1 SGHRS, CDR2 YFSETQ. Trimming cost V 4 bases and J 0 bases; bases outside gene matches: 2.

The rearrangement joins TRBV30 to TRBJ1-5; no clear D. The length of the CDR3 is 13 residues. Per the germline V gene, CDR1 is GTSNPN and CDR2 is SVGIG (reference sequence). Trimming removed 2 bases at V and 10 bases at J, with 15 bases between. The CDR3 DNA reads as TGTGCCTGGAGTAAGAGGGCCGCGGGTCCCCAGCATTTT. It encodes CAWSKRAAGPQHF.

This chain uses TRBV9 with TRBJ1-1; D gene ambiguous. Germline CDR1 and CDR2: SGDLS and YYNGEE. Trimming took 3 bases from V and 0 from J, leaving 6 bases between them. The CDR3 totals 13 residues. CDR3 region: CASSGTVNTEAFF. The CDR3 region has the DNA TGTGCCAGCAGCGGGACGGTGAACACTGAAGCTTTCTTT.

This clone was seen only a few times. The chain is built from TRBV7-2 and TRBJ1-2, with 7 bases that match TRBD1. The germline gives CDR1 SGHTA, CDR2 FQGNSA. The CDR3 runs 14 residues. J gave up 5 bases and V 1 base, and 4 bases lay outside the gene matches. CDR3 in DNA: TGTGCCAGCAGCTTAGTAGTGACAGGGTATGGCTACACCTTC. Amino acids: CASSLVVTGYGYTF.

The rearrangement links TRBV30 to TRBJ1-5, with 7 bases fitting TRBD1. CDR3 size: 13 residues. The V and J ends lost 0 bases and 5 bases, in that order; junction bases with no gene match: 1. CDR1 is GTSNPN, CDR2 SVGIG, per germline (reference sequence). CDR3 nucleotide sequence: TGTGCCTGGAGTGTGCAGGGGGATCAGCCCCAGCATTTT. It yields the protein CAWSVQGDQPQHF.

The rearrangement uses TRBV18 and TRBJ2-5; 8 bases match TRBD1. V was clipped by 4 bases and J by 1 base; unmatched bases: 2. Germline V lookup: CDR1 KGHSH, CDR2 LQKENI. CDR3 length equals 14 residues. The CDR3 protein is CASSQDRGQETQYF. The CDR3, as DNA: TGTGCCAGCTCACAAGACAGGGGCCAAGAGACCCAGTACTTC.

There are a few counts of this clone. The CDR3 region is CSVEGRGQGAWGTEAFF. The DNA for the CDR3 is TGCAGCGTTGAAGGCCGCGGACAGGGGGCGTGGGGAACTGAAGCTTTCTTT. The chain uses TRBV29-1 and TRBJ1-1, with 11 bases aligning to TRBD1. From germline, CDR1 is SQVTM and CDR2 ANQGSEA. The V gene end was trimmed by 1 base and the J gene end by 5 bases; junction bases not matched to a gene: 12. This CDR3 is built from 17 residues. The complete variable domain, with remaining parts taken from reference TRBV29-1 and TRBJ1-1, reads SAVISQKPSRDICQRGTSLTIQCQVDSQVTMMFWYRQQPGQSLTLIATANQGSEATYESGFVIDKFPISRPNLTFSTLTVSNMSPEDSSIYLCSVEGRGQGAWGTEAFFGQGTRLTVV.

The chain carries TRBV29-1 and TRBJ2-1; D unclear. The germline V gene has CDR1 SQVTM and CDR2 ANQGSEA. The CDR3 is 15 amino acids. The ends were cut back, 5 bases at V and 0 bases at J, with 14 bases in the middle. Written as DNA, the CDR3 is TGCAGCGTTACTGATAATCTCTCCTCCTACAATGAGCAGTTCTTC. Translating gives CSVTDNLSSYNEQFF.

This clone was picked up a small number of times. V usage is TRBV28 and J usage is TRBJ2-2; perhaps TRBD2 as D (6 bases). V was trimmed by 6 bases and J by 5 bases, leaving 16 bases between them. This CDR3 is built from 15 residues. Germline V gives CDR1 MDHEN, CDR2 SYDVKM. The CDR3 DNA reads as TGTGCCAGCAGCCCCGGAGGGCGTCGGACCGGGGAGCTGTTTTTT. It specifies CASSPGGRRTGELFF.

The genes are TRBV4-1 and TRBJ2-5, with TRBD2 matching 8 bases. This CDR3 spans 13 amino acids. Germline assignment: CDR1 MGHRA and CDR2 YSYEKL. The V segment lost 6 bases and the J segment 5 bases; nucleotides outside the gene matches: 5. The CDR3: CASRRGAGETQYF. CDR3 bases: TGCGCCAGCAGGCGGGGGGCCGGGGAGACCCAGTACTTC.